A selection of T cell receptor beta chains follows, all from one sample in a study of glioma-infiltrating T cells after dendritic cell vaccination. Clones were read by immunoSEQ multiplex PCR, and TCRdb kept only the in-frame ones, dropping some. The sample includes approximately 67,000 clones, 80% to 85% of them seen just once. The specimen was blood, collected before dendritic cell vaccination. All receptors derive from a human donor with glioblastoma. Each CDR3 is given with its conserved first and last residue. The D gene is left open where the match is weak. Some rows mark clone size as missing; the rest say once, few, many or name a class of expanded clone.

abundance	v_gene	j_gene	d_gene	CDR3aa	CDR3nt
-	TRBV6-5	TRBJ1-2	-	CASSPGNGGYTF	TGTGCCAGCAGCCCGGGGAACGGGGGTTACACCTTC
-	TRBV6-5	TRBJ2-7	TRBD1	CASSYLGTDPYEQYF	TGTGCCAGCAGTTACTTAGGGACAGACCCCTACGAGCAGTACTTC
-	TRBV5-1	TRBJ1-1	TRBD1	CASSPGQGAGGTEAFF	TGCGCCAGCAGCCCGGGACAGGGGGCAGGTGGCACTGAAGCTTTCTTT
-	TRBV11-2	TRBJ2-5	-	CASSGRIQETQYF	TGTGCCAGCAGCGGTAGAATCCAAGAGACCCAGTACTTC
-	TRBV7-9	TRBJ1-2	-	CASSLNFYGYTF	TGTGCCAGCAGCTTAAACTTCTATGGCTACACCTTC
-	TRBV5-6	TRBJ1-3	TRBD1	CASSWGQAVDTIYF	TGTGCCAGCAGCTGGGGACAGGCGGTAGACACCATATATTTT
-	TRBV5-1	TRBJ1-1	-	CASSWSGDLMNTEAFF	TGCGCCAGCAGCTGGTCAGGGGACCTAATGAACACTGAAGCTTTCTTT
-	TRBV29-1	TRBJ2-7	-	CSVVAAGEPYEQYF	TGCAGCGTTGTGGCGGCAGGGGAACCCTACGAGCAGTACTTC
-	TRBV7-6	TRBJ2-1	TRBD2	CASSPGLAGAISSYNEQFF	TGTGCCAGCAGCCCGGGACTAGCGGGGGCCATAAGCTCCTACAATGAGCAGTTCTTC
-	TRBV27	TRBJ2-7	-	CASSMGLLYEQYF	TGTGCCAGCAGTATGGGACTTCTCTACGAGCAGTACTTC
-	TRBV7-2	TRBJ1-1	-	CASSLLGVSSLTEAFF	TGTGCCAGCAGCTTACTGGGAGTTTCCTCTCTCACTGAAGCTTTCTTT
-	TRBV19	TRBJ1-6	TRBD1	CASSSTGDNSPLHF	TGTGCCAGTAGTAGTACAGGGGATAATTCACCCCTCCACTTT
-	TRBV5-1	TRBJ2-1	TRBD2	CASSPTIAGGSYNEQFF	TGCGCCAGCAGCCCTACAATAGCGGGGGGGTCCTACAATGAGCAGTTCTTC
-	TRBV5-1	TRBJ2-1	TRBD2	CASSGGGADNEQFF	TGCGCCAGCAGCGGCGGGGGGGCGGACAATGAGCAGTTCTTC
-	TRBV30	TRBJ1-2	TRBD1	CAWRRTGVMDGYTF	TGTGCCTGGAGGCGAACAGGGGTCATGGATGGCTACACCTTC
-	TRBV7-2	TRBJ1-3	-	CASSSQTGGNTIYF	TGTGCCAGCAGCTCCCAGACAGGTGGAAACACCATATATTTT
-	TRBV29-1	TRBJ2-2	TRBD2	CSAGLGNTGELFF	TGCAGCGCTGGACTAGGTAACACCGGGGAGCTGTTTTTT
-	TRBV5-1	TRBJ2-2	-	CASSLGAFTNTGELFF	TGCGCCAGCAGCTTGGGCGCTTTTACTAACACCGGGGAGCTGTTTTTT
-	TRBV10-3	TRBJ2-1	TRBD2	CAISDLAGIYNEQFF	TGTGCCATCAGTGATCTAGCGGGGATCTACAATGAGCAGTTCTTC
-	TRBV9	TRBJ2-1	-	CASNLGLGNNEQFF	TGTGCCAGCAACTTGGGACTGGGGAACAATGAGCAGTTCTTC
-	TRBV4-2	TRBJ1-2	TRBD1	CASSQGTGDNYGYTF	TGTGCCAGCAGCCAAGGGACAGGGGATAACTATGGCTACACCTTC
once	TRBV2	TRBJ1-4	-	CASSEAGGEREKLFF	TGTGCCAGCAGTGAAGCAGGCGGGGAGCGGGAAAAACTGTTTTTT
few	TRBV4-3	TRBJ2-7	-	CASSQDQINYEQYF	TGCGCCAGCAGCCAAGATCAGATCAACTACGAGCAGTACTTC
-	TRBV7-9	TRBJ2-1	-	CASSLALAYEQFF	TGTGCCAGCAGCTTAGCGTTAGCGTATGAGCAGTTCTTC
few	TRBV29-1	TRBJ1-1	-	CSVQRDRGGTEAFF	TGCAGCGTCCAACGGGACCGCGGAGGGACTGAAGCTTTCTTT
-	TRBV5-6	TRBJ1-1	-	CASSLGQDNTEAFF	TGTGCCAGCAGCTTGGGACAGGACAACACTGAAGCTTTCTTT
-	TRBV19	TRBJ1-5	-	CASNLDRIQPQHF	TGTGCCAGTAACCTCGACAGAATCCAGCCCCAGCATTTT
-	TRBV5-4	TRBJ2-3	TRBD1	CASSPKTGSTDTQYF	TGTGCCAGCAGTCCTAAGACAGGGAGCACAGATACGCAGTATTTT
-	TRBV6-1	TRBJ2-7	TRBD1	CASSWDRAYEQYF	TGTGCCAGCAGCTGGGACAGGGCCTACGAGCAGTACTTC
-	TRBV29-1	TRBJ1-1	TRBD1	CSVGEGQGNTEAFF	TGCAGCGTTGGGGAGGGACAGGGGAACACTGAAGCTTTCTTT
-	TRBV19	TRBJ1-1	-	CASSGSTDYMNTEAFF	TGTGCCAGTAGTGGGTCGACAGATTACATGAACACTGAAGCTTTCTTT
-	TRBV29-1	TRBJ2-3	-	CSVELPSAPPDTQYF	TGCAGCGTTGAGTTGCCTAGCGCCCCTCCAGATACGCAGTATTTT
few	TRBV2	TRBJ1-2	-	CASSDAGDIYGYTF	TGTGCCAGCAGTGACGCAGGGGATATCTATGGCTACACCTTC
-	TRBV2	TRBJ1-5	-	CASRQGYSNQPQHF	TGTGCCAGCAGACAGGGATATAGCAATCAGCCCCAGCATTTT
-	TRBV30	TRBJ1-6	-	CAWLAGLGSSPLHF	TGTGCCTGGCTCGCCGGACTTGGCTCTTCACCCCTCCACTTT
-	TRBV7-2	TRBJ1-4	TRBD1	CASSHPPGQPTTLNEKLFF	TGTGCCAGCAGCCACCCGCCGGGACAGCCTACGACCCTTAATGAAAAACTGTTTTTT
-	TRBV5-6	TRBJ2-7	-	CASTLLGNNYEQYF	TGTGCCAGCACCCTTCTCGGGAATAACTACGAGCAGTACTTC
-	TRBV20-1	TRBJ1-2	-	CSARGDVGFTF	TGCAGTGCTAGGGGAGACGTGGGGTTCACCTTC
-	TRBV10-1	TRBJ1-6	TRBD1	CASSELSRDRSWAPLHF	TGCGCCAGCAGTGAACTATCCCGGGACAGGTCGTGGGCACCCCTCCACTTT
-	TRBV4-2	TRBJ2-1	TRBD2	CASSPGTSGGPNNEQFF	TGTGCCAGCAGCCCCGGGACTAGCGGGGGGCCCAACAATGAGCAGTTCTTC
-	TRBV27	TRBJ2-7	TRBD1	CASSPLVGGHEQYF	TGTGCCAGCAGTCCATTGGTAGGGGGCCACGAGCAGTACTTC
-	TRBV7-9	TRBJ2-1	-	CASSLGSSYNEQFF	TGTGCCAGCAGCTTGGGGAGCTCCTACAATGAGCAGTTCTTC
-	TRBV2	TRBJ2-7	TRBD1	CAGGTGNSYEQYF	TGTGCCGGTGGGACAGGAAATTCCTACGAGCAGTACTTC
-	TRBV27	TRBJ1-1	TRBD1	CASSLSKGAIMNTEAFF	TGTGCCAGCAGTTTATCGAAGGGGGCAATAATGAACACTGAAGCTTTCTTT
-	TRBV9	TRBJ2-2	-	CASSVDRNTGELFF	TGTGCCAGCAGCGTAGACAGAAACACCGGGGAGCTGTTTTTT
once	TRBV27	TRBJ2-7	-	CASSLSGPSYEQYF	TGTGCCAGCAGTTTATCGGGGCCCTCCTACGAGCAGTACTTC
-	TRBV6-1	TRBJ1-5	TRBD1	CASRGTVNSNQPQHF	TGTGCCAGCAGGGGGACAGTTAATAGCAATCAGCCCCAGCATTTT
-	TRBV7-9	TRBJ2-5	TRBD1	CASSRDRGEETQYF	TGTGCCAGCAGCCGGGACAGGGGAGAAGAGACCCAGTACTTC
-	TRBV10-3	TRBJ2-2	-	CAITAGNTGELFF	TGTGCCATCACTGCAGGGAACACCGGGGAGCTGTTTTTT
-	TRBV4-2	TRBJ2-3	TRBD2	CASSQASGGAADTQYF	TGTGCCAGCAGCCAGGCTAGCGGGGGGGCCGCAGATACGCAGTATTTT
-	TRBV18	TRBJ1-2	-	CASSPVPLEGYTF	TGTGCCAGCTCACCTGTCCCCCTCGAGGGCTACACCTTC
-	TRBV4-1	TRBJ1-1	-	CASSQDARSEAFF	TGCGCCAGCAGCCAAGATGCACGGTCTGAAGCTTTCTTT
-	TRBV7-9	TRBJ2-7	TRBD2	CASSWAGGVQYF	TGTGCCAGCAGCTGGGCGGGGGGCGTGCAGTACTTC
-	TRBV7-9	TRBJ1-1	-	CASSLTGGFGAFF	TGTGCCAGCAGCTTAACTGGGGGGTTTGGAGCTTTCTTT
-	TRBV11-3	TRBJ2-7	TRBD1	CASSQGVSYEQYF	TGTGCCAGCAGCCAGGGGGTCTCCTACGAGCAGTACTTC